The subject of this entry is one T cell receptor beta chain. The antigen is undetermined. This entry is derived from a study of T cells in tumors after PD-1 blockade. Study-level background: No patient had prior checkpoint blockade, systemic immunosuppression, or radiotherapy within 4 weeks. Blood samples averaged around 110,000 templates (range about 21,000-257,772) and 35,000 or so unique clonotypes. Patients received pembrolizumab 200 mg every 3 weeks or cemiplimab 350 mg every 2 weeks. Study-level points and caveats: Peripheral recruitment is suggested, as some novel exhausted tumor clones were in pre-treatment blood.

Only in-frame clones appear in the TCRdb table, and some are missing; sequencing was by immunoSEQ multiplex PCR. The table includes around 46,000 clones, nearly 80% detected once. Trimming removed 4 bases at V and 0 bases at J, with 11 bases between. The V gene's germline CDR1 is MNHEY and CDR2 SMNVEV (reference sequence). The CDR3 has 15 residues. The source material was PBMCs, sampled before anti-PD-1 treatment. This chain uses TRBV27 with TRBJ2-3, with TRBD2 as a possible D gene (6 bases). The clonotype originates from a human donor with basal cell carcinoma. Here the CDR3 DNA reads TGTGCCAGCAGTTCTGAGCTAGCGAGCACAGATACGCAGTATTTT. Translation gives CASSSELASTDTQYF.